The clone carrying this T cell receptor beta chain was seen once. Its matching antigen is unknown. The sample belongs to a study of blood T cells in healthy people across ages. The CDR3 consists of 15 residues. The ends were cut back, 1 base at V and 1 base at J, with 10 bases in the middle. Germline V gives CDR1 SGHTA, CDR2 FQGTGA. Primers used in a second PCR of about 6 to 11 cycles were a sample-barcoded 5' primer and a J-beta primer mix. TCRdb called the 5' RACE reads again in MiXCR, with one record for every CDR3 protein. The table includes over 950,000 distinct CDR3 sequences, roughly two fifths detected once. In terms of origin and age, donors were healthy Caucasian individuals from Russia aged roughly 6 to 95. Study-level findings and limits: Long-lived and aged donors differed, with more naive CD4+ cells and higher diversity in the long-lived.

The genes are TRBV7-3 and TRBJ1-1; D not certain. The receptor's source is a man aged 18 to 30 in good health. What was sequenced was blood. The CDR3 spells CASSLKGPGNTEAFF. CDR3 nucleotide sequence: TGTGCCAGCAGCTTAAAAGGTCCAGGGAACACTGAAGCTTTCTTT.